The 9 T cell receptor beta chains below were found in one sample sequenced in a study of blood T cell repertoires in COVID-19. Assay: immunoSEQ multiplex PCR; the TCRdb copy retains only in-frame clones and omits some. Of 110,000 or so clones in the sample, about 88% were seen once. Sequencing input: peripheral blood. Every receptor here comes from a woman aged 70-85 years who had recovered from COVID-19.

The V call is TRBV18, the J call TRBJ1-5; 8 bases match TRBD1. Germline loops: CDR1 KGHSH, CDR2 LQKENI. This CDR3 is 14 amino acids long. V was clipped by 3 bases and J by 7 bases; unmatched bases: 5. CDR3: CASSPTGAVQPQHF. The CDR3 nucleotides read TGTGCCAGCTCACCGACAGGGGCGGTCCAGCCCCAGCATTTT.

The V gene is TRBV7-2, the J gene TRBJ1-1; no clear D. Germline values: CDR1 SGHTA, CDR2 FQGNSA. V lost 2 bases to trimming and J lost 8 bases, with 9 bases between them. The CDR3 length is 12 residues. The CDR3 is CASSLYRGEAFF. CDR3 bases: TGTGCCAGCAGCTTATACAGAGGGGAAGCTTTCTTT.

The J gene is TRBJ1-2, the V gene TRBV4-2; 10 bases line up with TRBD1. The V gene's germline CDR1 is LGHNA and CDR2 YNFKEQ. J lost 8 bases, V lost 2 bases, and 11 bases had no gene match. This CDR3 comprises 16 residues. CDR3 DNA sequence: TGTGCCAGCAGCCAACCGTCCCCGGGACAGGGGACCGGCTACACCTTC. It yields the protein CASSQPSPGQGTGYTF.

The rearrangement joins TRBV27 to TRBJ2-7, with TRBD1 identical over 7 bases. With 6 bases clipped from V and 1 base from J, the junction kept 0 bases outside the gene matches. Germline CDR1 and CDR2: MNHEY and SMNVEV (reference sequence). The CDR3 sequence is 12 residues long. The CDR3 here is CASRDRSYEQYF. CDR3 sequence (DNA): TGTGCCAGCAGGGACAGGTCCTACGAGCAGTACTTC.

The rearrangement joins TRBV7-8 to TRBJ2-7, with D possibly matching TRBD1 (7 bases). Germline CDR1 is SGHVS and CDR2 is FQNEAQ. This CDR3 spans 13 amino acids. With 6 bases removed from V and 4 bases from J, the gap between germline ends came to 13 bases. CDR3 coding DNA: TGTGCCAGCAGAGGCAGGGGGGCGTACGAGCAGTACTTC. The encoded protein is CASRGRGAYEQYF.

In its sample, this clone was seen a few times. This rearrangement joins TRBV6-2 or TRBV6-3 to TRBJ2-3, with TRBD2 matching 7 bases. This CDR3 spans 16 amino acids. The V gene end was trimmed by 6 bases and the J gene end by 1 base; junction bases not matched to a gene: 10. Germline values: CDR1 MNHEY, CDR2 SVGEGT. CDR3 DNA: TGTGCCAGCAGCCCTCCCGCGGGAGAAGGCACAGATACGCAGTATTTT. This translates into CASSPPAGEGTDTQYF.

The rearrangement links TRBV5-4 to TRBJ1-2; maybe TRBD1 (6 bases). Trimming shortened V by 4 bases and J by 4 bases, and 14 bases separated the two germline ends. Per the germline V gene, CDR1 is SGHNT and CDR2 is YYREEE (reference sequence). CDR3 length: 14 residues. The CDR3: CASSPDSSTYGYTF. CDR3 DNA sequence: TGTGCCAGCAGCCCGGACAGCTCCACCTATGGCTACACCTTC.

CDR3 sequence reads: CASSRLAGGLVEQYF. CDR3 nucleotide sequence: TGTGCCAGCAGTCGTCTAGCGGGAGGGCTGGTCGAGCAGTACTTC. The chain has TRBV27 and TRBJ2-7; 12 bases are shared with TRBD2. Germline V CDR1 and CDR2: MNHEY, SMNVEV (reference sequence). This CDR3 contains 15 residues. With V trimmed by 5 bases and J by 6 bases, 8 bases remained unmatched.

This chain connects TRBV28 to TRBJ1-2, with 9 bases aligning to TRBD1. CDR1 and CDR2 (germline): MDHEN, SYDVKM. CDR3 length: 14 residues. Trimming cost V 4 bases and J 4 bases; bases outside gene matches: 4. The CDR3 DNA reads as TGTGCCAGCAGTTCGGGACAGGGAACCTATGGCTACACCTTC. This gives the protein CASSSGQGTYGYTF.